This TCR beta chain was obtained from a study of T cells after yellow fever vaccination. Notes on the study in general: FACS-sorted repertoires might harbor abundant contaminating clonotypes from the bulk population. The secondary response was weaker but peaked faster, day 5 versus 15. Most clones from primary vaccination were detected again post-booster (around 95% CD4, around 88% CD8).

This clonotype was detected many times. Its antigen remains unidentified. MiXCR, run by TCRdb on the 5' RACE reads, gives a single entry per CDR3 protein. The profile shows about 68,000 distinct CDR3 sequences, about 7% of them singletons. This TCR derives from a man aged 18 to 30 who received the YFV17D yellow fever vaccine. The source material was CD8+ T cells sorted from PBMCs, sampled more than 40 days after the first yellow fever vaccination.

As DNA, the CDR3 is TGTGCCAGCAGCTTATTGGGGACCGGGGAGCTGTTTTTT. This codes for CASSLLGTGELFF. The chain links TRBV7-9 to TRBJ2-2; the D is unclear. Per the germline V gene, CDR1 is SEHNR and CDR2 is FQNEAQ (reference sequence). The CDR3 covers 13 residues. V shed 2 bases and J shed 5 bases, with 6 bases lying between them.